Below, 4 T cell receptor beta chains from the same sample are listed, as sequenced in a study of blood T cell repertoires in COVID-19. Clones were sequenced by immunoSEQ multiplex PCR, and TCRdb holds only the in-frame ones, with some missing. This table has around 300,000 clones, over 75% appearing once. The sample consisted of peripheral blood. These receptors were taken from a woman between 65 and 79 years old with acute or convalescent COVID-19.

The J gene is TRBJ1-5, the V gene TRBV5-6, with D uncertain. The CDR3 spans 11 residues. V lost 2 bases to trimming and J lost 7 bases, with 4 bases between them. CDR1 and CDR2 (germline): SGHDT, YYEEEE. CDR3 in DNA: TGTGCCAGCAGCTTCATCCAGCCCCAGCATTTT. It codes for CASSFIQPQHF.

The rearrangement joins TRBV2 to TRBJ2-7, with D maybe TRBD2 (6 bases). V was trimmed by 7 bases and J by 2 bases, leaving 15 bases between them. Germline loops: CDR1 SNHLY, CDR2 FYNNEI. This CDR3 is 14 amino acids long. The CDR3 coding sequence is TGTGCCAGCAAGTGGGGGGATGTCACCTACGAGCAGTACTTC. Protein sequence: CASKWGDVTYEQYF. Complete variable domain (other parts from reference TRBV2 and TRBJ2-7): EPEVTQTPSHQVTQMGQEVILRCVPISNHLYFYWYRQILGQKVEFLVSFYNNEISEKSEIFDDQFSVERPDGSNFTLKIRSTKLEDSAMYFCASKWGDVTYEQYFGPGTRLTVT.

The chain joins TRBV19 to TRBJ1-1, with a possible D match to TRBD1 (5 bases). Trimming shortened V by 3 bases and J by 3 bases, and 14 bases separated the two germline ends. Germline V gene data show CDR1 as LNHDA and CDR2 as SQIVND (reference sequence). The CDR3 covers 15 residues. The CDR3 DNA sequence: TGTGCCAGTAGTATCGGGGGGGTCGCGTACACTGAAGCTTTCTTT. As protein: CASSIGGVAYTEAFF.

The chain carries TRBV6-5 and TRBJ2-6; D uncertain. The germline V and J ends were trimmed by 2 bases and 0 bases, with 8 bases remaining between them. The CDR3 spans 16 residues. The V gene's germline CDR1 is MNHEY and CDR2 SVGAGI. CDR3: CASSYQRSSGANVLTF. The CDR3 DNA follows: TGTGCCAGCAGTTACCAACGGAGCTCTGGGGCCAACGTCCTGACTTTC.